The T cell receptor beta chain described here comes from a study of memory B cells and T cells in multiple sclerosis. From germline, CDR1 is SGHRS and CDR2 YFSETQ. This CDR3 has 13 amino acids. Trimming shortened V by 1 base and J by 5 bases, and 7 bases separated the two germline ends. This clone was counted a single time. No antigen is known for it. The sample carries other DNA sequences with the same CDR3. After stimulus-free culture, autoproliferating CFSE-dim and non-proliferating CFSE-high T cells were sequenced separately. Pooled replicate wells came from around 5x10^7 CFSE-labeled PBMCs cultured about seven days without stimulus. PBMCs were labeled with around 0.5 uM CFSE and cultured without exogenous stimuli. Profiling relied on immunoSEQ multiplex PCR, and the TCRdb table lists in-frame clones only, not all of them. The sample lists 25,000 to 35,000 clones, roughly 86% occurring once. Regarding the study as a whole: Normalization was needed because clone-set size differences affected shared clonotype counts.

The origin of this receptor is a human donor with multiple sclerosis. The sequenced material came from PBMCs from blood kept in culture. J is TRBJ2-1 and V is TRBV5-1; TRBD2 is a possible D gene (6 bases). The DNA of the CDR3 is TGCGCCAGCAGCTTGCTAGCGAACAATGAGCAGTTCTTC. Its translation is CASSLLANNEQFF. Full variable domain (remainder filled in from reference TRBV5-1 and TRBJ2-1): KAGVTQTPRYLIKTRGQQVTLSCSPISGHRSVSWYQQTPGQGLQFLFEYFSETQRNKGNFPGRFSGRQFSNSRSEMNVSTLELGDSALYLCASSLLANNEQFFGPGTRLTVL.